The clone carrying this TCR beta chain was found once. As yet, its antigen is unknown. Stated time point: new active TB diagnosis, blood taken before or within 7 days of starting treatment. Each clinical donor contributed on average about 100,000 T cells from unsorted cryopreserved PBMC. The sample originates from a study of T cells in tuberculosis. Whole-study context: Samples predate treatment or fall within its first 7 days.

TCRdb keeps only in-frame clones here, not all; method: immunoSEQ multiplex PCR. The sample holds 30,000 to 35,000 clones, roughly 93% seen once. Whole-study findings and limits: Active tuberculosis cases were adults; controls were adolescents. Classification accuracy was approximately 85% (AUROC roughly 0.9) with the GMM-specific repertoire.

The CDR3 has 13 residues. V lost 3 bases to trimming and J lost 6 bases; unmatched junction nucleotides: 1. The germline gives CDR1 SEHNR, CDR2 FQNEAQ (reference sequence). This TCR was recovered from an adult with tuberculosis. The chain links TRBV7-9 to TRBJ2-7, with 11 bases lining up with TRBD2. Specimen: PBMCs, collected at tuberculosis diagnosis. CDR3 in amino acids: CASSFLAGGEQYF. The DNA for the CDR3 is TGTGCCAGCAGCTTCCTAGCGGGAGGCGAGCAGTACTTC.